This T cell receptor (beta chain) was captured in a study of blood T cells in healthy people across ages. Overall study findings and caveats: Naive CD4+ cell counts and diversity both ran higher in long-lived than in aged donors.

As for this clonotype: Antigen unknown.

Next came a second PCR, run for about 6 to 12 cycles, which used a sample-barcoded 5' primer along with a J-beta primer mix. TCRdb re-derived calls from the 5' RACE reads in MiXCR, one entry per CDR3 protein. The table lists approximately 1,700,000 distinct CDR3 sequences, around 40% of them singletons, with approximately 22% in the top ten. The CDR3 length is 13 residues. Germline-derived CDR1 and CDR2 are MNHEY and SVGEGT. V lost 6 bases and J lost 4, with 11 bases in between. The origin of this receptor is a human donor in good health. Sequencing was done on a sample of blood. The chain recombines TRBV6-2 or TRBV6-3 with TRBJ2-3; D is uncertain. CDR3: CASRPDVADTQYF. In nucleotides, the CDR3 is TGTGCCAGCAGACCCGATGTGGCAGATACGCAGTATTTT.